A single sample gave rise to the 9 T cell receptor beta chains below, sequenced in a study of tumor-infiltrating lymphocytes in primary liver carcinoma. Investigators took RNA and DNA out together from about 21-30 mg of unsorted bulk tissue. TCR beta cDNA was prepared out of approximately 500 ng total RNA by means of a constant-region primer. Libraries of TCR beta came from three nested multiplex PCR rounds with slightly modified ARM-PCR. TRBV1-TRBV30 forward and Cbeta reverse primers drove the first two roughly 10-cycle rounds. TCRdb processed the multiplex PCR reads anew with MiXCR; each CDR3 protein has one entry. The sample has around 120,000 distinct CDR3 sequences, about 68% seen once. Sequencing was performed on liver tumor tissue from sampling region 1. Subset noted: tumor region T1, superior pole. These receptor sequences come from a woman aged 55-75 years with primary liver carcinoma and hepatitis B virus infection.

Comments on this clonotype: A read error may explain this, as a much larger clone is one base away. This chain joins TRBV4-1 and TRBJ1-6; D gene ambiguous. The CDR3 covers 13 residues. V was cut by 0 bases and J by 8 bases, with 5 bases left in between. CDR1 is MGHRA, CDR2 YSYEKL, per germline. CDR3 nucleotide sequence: TGCGCCAGCAGCCAAGAGGGGTATTCACCCCTCCACTTT. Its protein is CASSQEGYSPLHF.

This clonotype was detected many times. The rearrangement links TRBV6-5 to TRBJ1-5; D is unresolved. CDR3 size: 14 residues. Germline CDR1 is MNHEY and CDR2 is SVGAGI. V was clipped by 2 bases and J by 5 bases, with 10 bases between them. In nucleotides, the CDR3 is TGTGCCAGCAGTTACGGGCCCGGACATCAGCCCCAGCATTTT. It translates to CASSYGPGHQPQHF.

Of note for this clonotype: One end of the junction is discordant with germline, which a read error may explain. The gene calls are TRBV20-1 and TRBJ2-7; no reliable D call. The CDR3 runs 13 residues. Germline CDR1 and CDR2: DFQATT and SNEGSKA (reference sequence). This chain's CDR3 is CSARVSRLYELYF. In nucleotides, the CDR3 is TGCAGTGCTAGAGTAAGTCGGCTCTACGAGCTGTACTTC.

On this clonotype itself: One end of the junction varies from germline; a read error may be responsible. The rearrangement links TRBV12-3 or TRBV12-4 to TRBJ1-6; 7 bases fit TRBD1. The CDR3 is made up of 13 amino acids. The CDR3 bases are TGTTCCAGCAGTTTAGGACAGGCTCCACCCCTCCACTTT. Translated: CSSSLGQAPPLHF.

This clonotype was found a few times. CDR3 protein: CASSQGAGAGGNEQYF. In DNA form, the CDR3 reads TGCGCCAGCAGCCAAGGGGCTGGAGCGGGAGGAAACGAGCAGTACTTC. The rearrangement links TRBV4-1 to TRBJ2-7, with 9 bases that match TRBD2. The J segment lost 5 bases and the V segment lost 1 base, leaving 9 bases of the junction unmatched. The CDR3 length is 16 residues. The germline CDR1 and CDR2 sequences are MGHRA and YSYEKL.

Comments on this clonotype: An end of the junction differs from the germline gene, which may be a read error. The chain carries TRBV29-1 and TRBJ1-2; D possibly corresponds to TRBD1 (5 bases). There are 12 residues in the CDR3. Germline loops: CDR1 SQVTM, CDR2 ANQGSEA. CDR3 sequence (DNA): TGCAGCGTTGAAGGGCAGGGTGATGGCCACACCTTC. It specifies CSVEGQGDGHTF.

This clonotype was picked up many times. The CDR3 reads CASSYGPLNTEAFF. CDR3 bases: TGTGCCAGCAGTTACGGACCACTGAACACTGAAGCTTTCTTT. The chain joins TRBV6-6 to TRBJ1-1; no firm D call. The CDR3 loop spans 14 amino acids. Germline-derived CDR1 and CDR2 are MNHNY and SVGAGI (reference sequence). V gave up 2 bases and J gave up 0 bases, with 7 bases separating them.

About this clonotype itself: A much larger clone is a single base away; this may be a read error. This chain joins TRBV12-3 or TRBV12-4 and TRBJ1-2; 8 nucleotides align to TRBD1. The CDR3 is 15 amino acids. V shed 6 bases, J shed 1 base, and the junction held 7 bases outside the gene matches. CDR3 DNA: TGTGCCAGCAGCATCACAGGGGGGTTTAACTATGGCTACACCTTC. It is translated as CASSITGGFNYGYTF.

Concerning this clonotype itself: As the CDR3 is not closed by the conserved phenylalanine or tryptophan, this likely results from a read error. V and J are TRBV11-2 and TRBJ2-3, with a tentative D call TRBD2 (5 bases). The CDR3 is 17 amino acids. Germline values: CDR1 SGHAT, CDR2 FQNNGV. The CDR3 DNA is TGTGCCAGCAGCATAGCAATAGGGAGAAGGAGCACTGATACGCAGTATTTG. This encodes CASSIAIGRRSTDTQYL.